The 11 T cell receptor beta chains given below trace back to one sample, sequenced in a study of cytomegalovirus exposure and HLA in healthy donors. Primers: 60 Vbeta forward and 13 Jbeta reverse. Method: immunoSEQ multiplex PCR; TCRdb's copy keeps in-frame clones and lacks some. The sample carries 150,000 or so clones, roughly 72% recorded once. The sample consisted of PBMCs. These receptors were collected from a man aged 25-45 years in good health and CMV-seronegative.

The chain joins TRBV2 to TRBJ2-7; TRBD1 aligns across 7 bases. The CDR3 extends over 16 amino acids. Trimming at V came to 8 bases and at J to 0 bases, leaving 13 bases not matched to a gene. Germline CDR1 reads SNHLY; CDR2 reads FYNNEI. The CDR3 sequence: CASFRPGGASSYEQYF. The CDR3 region has the DNA TGTGCCAGCTTCCGGCCAGGGGGTGCCAGCTCCTACGAGCAGTACTTC.

The chain links TRBV19 to TRBJ1-2, with TRBD1 identical over 11 bases. The CDR3 covers 14 residues. V was clipped by 6 bases and J by 6 bases; unmatched bases: 6. CDR1 and CDR2 from the germline V gene are LNHDA and SQIVND (reference sequence). CDR3 coding DNA: TGTGCCAGTAGCGGACAGGGGGCAGGACATGGCTACACCTTC. It translates to CASSGQGAGHGYTF.

This clone was counted between two and nine times. The CDR3: CASRGAGNQPQHF. In DNA form, the CDR3 reads TGTGCCAGCAGGGGAGCCGGGAATCAGCCCCAGCATTTT. The chain carries TRBV2 and TRBJ1-5; D gene uncertain. Trimming took off 6 bases at V and 4 bases at J, with 10 bases between the two ends. Germline loops: CDR1 SNHLY, CDR2 FYNNEI. This CDR3 spans 13 amino acids.

The chain has TRBV19 and TRBJ1-6, with D unclear. Per the germline V gene, CDR1 is LNHDA and CDR2 is SQIVND (reference sequence). V was cut by 3 bases and J by 0 bases, with 6 bases left in between. The CDR3 extends over 15 amino acids. The CDR3 spells CASSIGSSYNSPLHF. The CDR3 bases are TGTGCCAGTAGTATTGGGAGCTCCTATAATTCACCCCTCCACTTT.

V usage is TRBV5-6 and J usage is TRBJ1-5; TRBD1 matches 10 bases. This CDR3 contains 15 residues. The ends lost 2 bases at V and 3 bases at J; junction bases unmatched: 2. Germline CDR1 reads SGHDT; CDR2 reads YYEEEE. CDR3 amino acids: CASSFGQGVNQPQHF. The CDR3 DNA reads TGTGCCAGCAGCTTCGGACAGGGGGTCAATCAGCCCCAGCATTTT. The variable domain in full, completed from reference TRBV5-6 and TRBJ1-5, reads DAGVTQSPTHLIKTRGQQVTLRCSPKSGHDTVSWYQQALGQGPQFIFQYYEEEERQRGNFPDRFSGHQFPNYSSELNVNALLLGDSALYLCASSFGQGVNQPQHFGDGTRLSIL.

This clone was recorded many times. V gene TRBV6-6 combines with J gene TRBJ2-1; D gene unclear. Trimming removed 5 bases from V and 4 bases from J, with 3 bases in between. CDR1 is MNHNY and CDR2 is SVGAGI in the germline V gene (reference sequence). The CDR3 consists of 11 residues. The CDR3 sequence is CASSPYNEQFF. For the CDR3, the DNA is TGTGCCAGCAGTCCTTACAATGAGCAGTTCTTC.

This clone has only a few counts. The CDR3, as DNA: TGTGCCAGCAGCTTAGCCGACAGGGAGGTGATCACTGAAGCTTTCTTT. It encodes CASSLADREVITEAFF. V is TRBV7-8 and J is TRBJ1-1; 7 bases align to TRBD1. CDR3 length: 16 amino acids. V lost 0 bases and J lost 4; bases outside the gene matches: 8. Germline CDR1 is SGHVS and CDR2 is FQNEAQ. Supplemented by reference TRBV7-8 and TRBJ1-1, the full variable domain reads GAGVSQSPRYKVAKRGQDVALRCDPISGHVSLFWYQQALGQGPEFLTYFQNEAQLDKSGLPSDRFFAERPEGSVSTLKIQRTQQEDSAVYLCASSLADREVITEAFFGQGTRLTVV.

This clone was recorded a few times. The chain has TRBV6-1 and TRBJ1-1; D uncertain. The germline CDR1 and CDR2 sequences are MNHNS and SASEGT. The CDR3 extends over 13 amino acids. The V gene lost 1 base and the J gene lost 10 bases, with 13 bases spanning the gap. CDR3 sequence reads: CASSEDPLVVAFF. The CDR3 DNA is TGTGCCAGCAGTGAAGACCCACTCGTAGTAGCTTTCTTT.

The chain uses TRBV29-1 and TRBJ2-2, with 8 bases identical to TRBD1. J was trimmed by 1 base and V by 3 bases; bases with no gene match: 4. In germline, CDR1 is SQVTM, CDR2 ANQGSEA. This CDR3 contains 15 residues. CDR3 residues: CSVEAGQGNTGELFF. The CDR3 region has the DNA TGCAGCGTTGAGGCCGGACAGGGGAACACCGGGGAGCTGTTTTTT.

Ten or more counts support this clone. This specimen includes other DNA sequences encoding the same CDR3. The rearrangement joins TRBV7-9 to TRBJ1-1; D is unresolved. Germline V CDR1 and CDR2: SEHNR, FQNEAQ (reference sequence). Trimming left V 1 base short and J 1 base short, with 4 bases between. The length of the CDR3 is 13 residues. The CDR3 loop reads CASSLDTNTEAFF. CDR3 DNA: TGTGCCAGCAGCTTAGACACGAACACTGAAGCTTTCTTT.

V and J are TRBV29-1 and TRBJ1-1; D is unclear. Deletions cut 4 bases from V and 4 bases from J, with 19 bases between. This CDR3 comprises 15 residues. Germline V gives CDR1 SQVTM, CDR2 ANQGSEA. The chain's CDR3 is CSVAGGFGVGTEAFF. The CDR3 region has the DNA TGCAGCGTTGCTGGAGGGTTCGGTGTAGGCACTGAAGCTTTCTTT.